One sample yielded the 7 T cell receptor beta chains listed below, sequenced in a study of cytomegalovirus exposure and HLA in healthy donors. PCR employed 60 Vbeta and 13 Jbeta primers. Libraries were prepared by immunoSEQ multiplex PCR; TCRdb keeps only in-frame clonotypes and omits some of them. The table lists 120,000 or so clones, 78% of them singletons, with about a tenth in the top ten. The specimen was PBMCs. These TCRs come from a man aged 25 to 45 in good health and CMV-seropositive.

The chain recombines TRBV7-8 with TRBJ2-5; 7 nucleotides agree with TRBD2. This CDR3 contains 16 residues. Germline V lookup: CDR1 SGHVS, CDR2 FQNEAQ. The trim removed 1 base at V and 2 bases at J, leaving 7 bases unmatched. The CDR3 region is CASSLGRLAAQETQYF. CDR3 DNA: TGTGCCAGCAGCTTAGGGCGTCTAGCGGCACAAGAGACCCAGTACTTC.

The CDR3 reads CASSVAGQPTNEQFF. The CDR3 DNA reads as TGTGCCAGCAGCGTAGCGGGACAGCCGACCAATGAGCAGTTCTTC. V gene TRBV9 combines with J gene TRBJ2-1; 7 bases are shared with TRBD1. Germline V gives CDR1 SGDLS, CDR2 YYNGEE. The CDR3 runs to 15 residues. The junction had 6 bases not matched to a gene; V was cut back by 0 bases and J by 6 bases.

This chain links TRBV5-6 with TRBJ2-7, with 10 bases aligning to TRBD1. V lost 3 bases and J lost 7; bases outside the gene matches: 7. Per germline, CDR1 SGHDT and CDR2 YYEEEE. CDR3 length: 14 amino acids. The CDR3 loop is CASSSRQGAREQYF. In DNA form, the CDR3 reads TGTGCCAGCAGCTCCCGACAGGGGGCGAGGGAGCAGTACTTC.

The genes are TRBV14 and TRBJ2-3; TRBD2 matches at 13 bases. Germline V gene sequence: CDR1 SGHDN, CDR2 FVKESK. CDR3 length equals 18 residues. The junction had 9 bases not matched to a gene; V was cut back by 4 bases and J by 2 bases. The CDR3 DNA is TGTGCCAGCAGCCTGCGCCTAACTAGCGGGAGGGCCACAGATACGCAGTATTTT. Its protein is CASSLRLTSGRATDTQYF.

This clone was seen a few times. V is TRBV7-2 and J is TRBJ1-5; the D is unclear. With 6 bases removed from V and 4 bases from J, the gap between germline ends came to 10 bases. The CDR3 spans 13 residues. The germline V gene encodes CDR1 SGHTA and CDR2 FQGNSA. Here the CDR3 DNA reads TGTGCCAGCAGAGCTCACCGAAATCAGCCCCAGCATTTT. This gives the protein CASRAHRNQPQHF.

V gene TRBV27 combines with J gene TRBJ1-2, with D hard to call. Germline CDR1 is MNHEY and CDR2 is SMNVEV (reference sequence). Trimming stripped 2 bases from V and 7 bases from J, with 14 bases between. The CDR3 is 14 amino acids. The CDR3 protein is CASSLNLLASGYTF. The CDR3 DNA reads TGTGCCAGCAGTTTAAACTTATTAGCTTCTGGCTACACCTTC.

V is TRBV4-2 and J is TRBJ2-7; D call uncertain. Trimming removed 2 bases from V and 3 bases from J, with 8 bases in between. CDR1 and CDR2 from the germline V gene are LGHNA and YNFKEQ. The CDR3 extends over 13 amino acids. The CDR3 sequence: CASSQPPYYEQYF. CDR3 coding DNA: TGTGCCAGCAGCCAACCCCCTTACTACGAGCAGTACTTC.